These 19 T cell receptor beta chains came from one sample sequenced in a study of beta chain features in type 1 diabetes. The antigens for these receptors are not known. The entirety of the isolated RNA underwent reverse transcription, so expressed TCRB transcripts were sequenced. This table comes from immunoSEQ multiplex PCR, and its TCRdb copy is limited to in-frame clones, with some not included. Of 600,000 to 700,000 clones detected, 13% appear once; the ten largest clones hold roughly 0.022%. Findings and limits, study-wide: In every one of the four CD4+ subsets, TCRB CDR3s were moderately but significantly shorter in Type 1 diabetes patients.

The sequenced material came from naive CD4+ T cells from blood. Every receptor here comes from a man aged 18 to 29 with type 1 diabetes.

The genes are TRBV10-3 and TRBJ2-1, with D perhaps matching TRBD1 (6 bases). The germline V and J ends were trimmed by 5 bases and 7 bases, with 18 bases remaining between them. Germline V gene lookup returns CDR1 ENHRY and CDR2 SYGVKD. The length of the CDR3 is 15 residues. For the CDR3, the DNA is TGTGCCATCAGTAACCCACAGGGTTCCGTTAATGAGCAGTTCTTC. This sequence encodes CAISNPQGSVNEQFF.

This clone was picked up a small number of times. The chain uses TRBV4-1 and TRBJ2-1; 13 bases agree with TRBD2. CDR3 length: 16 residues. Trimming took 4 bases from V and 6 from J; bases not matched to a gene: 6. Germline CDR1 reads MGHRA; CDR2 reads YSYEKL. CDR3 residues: CASSRSGTSGANEQFF. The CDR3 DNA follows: TGCGCCAGCAGCCGATCCGGGACTAGCGGGGCCAATGAGCAGTTCTTC.

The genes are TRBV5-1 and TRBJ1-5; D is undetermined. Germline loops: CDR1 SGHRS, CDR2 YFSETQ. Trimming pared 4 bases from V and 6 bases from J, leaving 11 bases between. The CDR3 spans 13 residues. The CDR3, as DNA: TGCGCCAGCAGCACCGAAGGAGGTCAGCCCCAGCATTTT. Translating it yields CASSTEGGQPQHF. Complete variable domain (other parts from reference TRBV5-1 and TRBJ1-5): KAGVTQTPRYLIKTRGQQVTLSCSPISGHRSVSWYQQTPGQGLQFLFEYFSETQRNKGNFPGRFSGRQFSNSRSEMNVSTLELGDSALYLCASSTEGGQPQHFGDGTRLSIL.

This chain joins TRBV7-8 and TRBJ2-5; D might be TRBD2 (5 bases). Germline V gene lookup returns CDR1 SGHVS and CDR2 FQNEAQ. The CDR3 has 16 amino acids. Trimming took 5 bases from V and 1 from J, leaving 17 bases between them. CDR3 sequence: CASSVIGLAVQETQYF. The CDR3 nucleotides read TGTGCCAGCAGCGTCATCGGACTGGCGGTCCAAGAGACCCAGTACTTC.

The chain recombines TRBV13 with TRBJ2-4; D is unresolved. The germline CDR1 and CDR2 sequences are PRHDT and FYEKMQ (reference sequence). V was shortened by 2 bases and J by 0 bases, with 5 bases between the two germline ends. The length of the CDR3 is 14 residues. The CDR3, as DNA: TGTGCCAGCAGCTTAAGTCCAGCCAAAAACATTCAGTACTTC. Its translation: CASSLSPAKNIQYF.

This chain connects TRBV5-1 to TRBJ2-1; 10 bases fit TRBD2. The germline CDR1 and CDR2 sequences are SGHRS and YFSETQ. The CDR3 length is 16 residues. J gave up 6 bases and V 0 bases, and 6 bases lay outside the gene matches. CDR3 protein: CASSLAGIAGGNEQFF. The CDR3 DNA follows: TGCGCCAGCAGCTTGGCCGGAATAGCGGGGGGCAATGAGCAGTTCTTC.

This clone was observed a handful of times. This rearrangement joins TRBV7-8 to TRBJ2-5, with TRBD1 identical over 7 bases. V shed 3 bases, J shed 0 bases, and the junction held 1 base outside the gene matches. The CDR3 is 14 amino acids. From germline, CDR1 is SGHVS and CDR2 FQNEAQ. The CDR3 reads CASSLGQNQETQYF. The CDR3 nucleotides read TGTGCCAGCAGCTTGGGACAGAACCAAGAGACCCAGTACTTC.

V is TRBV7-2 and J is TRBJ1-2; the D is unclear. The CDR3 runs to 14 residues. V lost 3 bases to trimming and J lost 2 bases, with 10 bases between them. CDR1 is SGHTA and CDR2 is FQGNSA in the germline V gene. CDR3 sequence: CASSFQQSNYGYTF. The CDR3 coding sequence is TGTGCCAGCAGCTTTCAACAGAGCAACTATGGCTACACCTTC.

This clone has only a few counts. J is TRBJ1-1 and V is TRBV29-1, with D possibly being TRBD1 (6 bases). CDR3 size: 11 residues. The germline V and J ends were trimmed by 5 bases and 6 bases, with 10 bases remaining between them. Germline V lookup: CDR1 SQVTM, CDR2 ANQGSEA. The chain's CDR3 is CSVLTGSEAFF. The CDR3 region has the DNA TGCAGCGTTCTAACAGGGTCTGAAGCTTTCTTT.

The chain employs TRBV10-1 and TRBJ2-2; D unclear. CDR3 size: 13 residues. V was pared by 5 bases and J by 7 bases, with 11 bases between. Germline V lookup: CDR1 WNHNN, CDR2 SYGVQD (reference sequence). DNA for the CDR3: TGCGCCAGCAGTCCTGGGATGAGCGGGGAGCTGTTTTTT. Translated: CASSPGMSGELFF.

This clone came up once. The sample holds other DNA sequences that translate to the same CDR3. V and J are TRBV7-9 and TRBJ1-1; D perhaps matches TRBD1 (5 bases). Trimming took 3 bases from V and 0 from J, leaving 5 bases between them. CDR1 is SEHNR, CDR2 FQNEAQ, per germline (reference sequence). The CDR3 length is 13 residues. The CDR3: CASSLTVNTEAFF. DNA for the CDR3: TGTGCCAGCAGCTTGACAGTGAACACTGAAGCTTTCTTT.

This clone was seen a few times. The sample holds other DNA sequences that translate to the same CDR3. The CDR3 loop reads CASSREETQYF. CDR3 DNA sequence: TGTGCCAGCAGCCGGGAGGAGACCCAGTACTTC. The V gene is TRBV2, the J gene TRBJ2-5; tentatively, D is TRBD2 (6 bases). Looked up from germline, CDR1 is SNHLY and CDR2 is FYNNEI. This CDR3 has 11 amino acids. The V gene lost 6 bases and the J gene lost 5 bases, with 7 bases spanning the gap. Supplemented by reference TRBV2 and TRBJ2-5, the full variable domain reads EPEVTQTPSHQVTQMGQEVILRCVPISNHLYFYWYRQILGQKVEFLVSFYNNEISEKSEIFDDQFSVERPDGSNFTLKIRSTKLEDSAMYFCASSREETQYFGPGTRLLVL.

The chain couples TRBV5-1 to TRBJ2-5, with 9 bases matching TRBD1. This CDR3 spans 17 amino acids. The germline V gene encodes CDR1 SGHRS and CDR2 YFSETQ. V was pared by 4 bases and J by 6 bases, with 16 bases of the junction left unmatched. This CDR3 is CASSPGPGQGTMQTQYF. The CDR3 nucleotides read TGCGCCAGCAGCCCAGGACCGGGACAGGGAACGATGCAGACCCAGTACTTC.

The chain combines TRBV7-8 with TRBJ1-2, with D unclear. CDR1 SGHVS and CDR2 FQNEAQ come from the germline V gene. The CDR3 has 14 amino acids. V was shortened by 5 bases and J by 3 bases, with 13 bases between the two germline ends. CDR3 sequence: CASSPPLRDYGYTF. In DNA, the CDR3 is TGTGCCAGCAGCCCACCCTTGAGGGACTATGGCTACACCTTC. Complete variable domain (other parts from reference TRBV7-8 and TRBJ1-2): GAGVSQSPRYKVAKRGQDVALRCDPISGHVSLFWYQQALGQGPEFLTYFQNEAQLDKSGLPSDRFFAERPEGSVSTLKIQRTQQEDSAVYLCASSPPLRDYGYTFGSGTRLTVV.

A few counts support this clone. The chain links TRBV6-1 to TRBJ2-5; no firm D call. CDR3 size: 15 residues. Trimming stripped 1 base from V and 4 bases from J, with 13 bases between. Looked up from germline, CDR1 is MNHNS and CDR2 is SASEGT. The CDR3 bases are TGTGCCAGCAGTGAAGGAGGACGTCGGGTAGAGACCCAGTACTTC. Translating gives CASSEGGRRVETQYF.

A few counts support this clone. The CDR3 loop reads CASSSPRDTEAFF. CDR3 DNA: TGTGCCAGCAGTTCGCCCCGGGACACTGAAGCTTTCTTT. V gene TRBV25-1 combines with J gene TRBJ1-1; D remains ambiguous. Per germline, CDR1 MGHDK and CDR2 SYGVNS. Trimming stripped 5 bases from V and 3 bases from J, with 10 bases between. This CDR3 region has 13 residues.

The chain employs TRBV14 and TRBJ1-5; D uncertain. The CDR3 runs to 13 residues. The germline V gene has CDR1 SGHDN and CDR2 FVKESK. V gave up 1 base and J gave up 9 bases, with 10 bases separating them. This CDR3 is CASSQGNLGPQHF. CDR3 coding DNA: TGTGCCAGCAGCCAAGGTAACCTCGGGCCCCAGCATTTT.

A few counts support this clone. CDR3 bases: TGTGCCAGCAGCTTTCAGGGGAGCTCCTATAATTCACCCCTCCACTTT. As protein: CASSFQGSSYNSPLHF. The chain has TRBV13 and TRBJ1-6; tentatively, D is TRBD1 (6 bases). Germline CDR1 and CDR2: PRHDT and FYEKMQ (reference sequence). This CDR3 region has 16 residues. V was trimmed by 3 bases and J by 0 bases, leaving 9 bases between them.

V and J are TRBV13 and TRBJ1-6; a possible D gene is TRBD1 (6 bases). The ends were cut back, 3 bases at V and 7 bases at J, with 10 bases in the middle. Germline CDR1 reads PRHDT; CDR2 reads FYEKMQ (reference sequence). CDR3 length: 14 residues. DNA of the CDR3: TGTGCCAGCAGCTTTACACAGGGAAATTCACCCCTCCACTTT. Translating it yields CASSFTQGNSPLHF.